This T cell receptor (beta chain) comes out of a study of blood T cell repertoires in COVID-19. Sequenced by immunoSEQ multiplex PCR; TCRdb stores in-frame clones only, minus some. The repertoire has under 140,000 clones, about 85% of them found once; the top ten carry around 4.9%. This CDR3 comprises 13 residues. Germline values: CDR1 PRHDT, CDR2 FYEKMQ (reference sequence). After removal of 6 bases from V and 3 bases from J, the junction contained 4 bases not matched to a gene. What was sequenced was peripheral blood. The chain carries TRBV13 and TRBJ2-7, with 8 bases that match TRBD1. The TCR originated in a human donor in a cohort sampled during active COVID-19. As DNA, the CDR3 is TGTGCCAGCAGATATACAGGGGGCTACGAGCAGTACTTC. Protein: CASRYTGGYEQYF.